What follows is one T cell receptor (beta chain) and its context. Its specificity is unknown. V was clipped by 0 bases and J by 2 bases, with 9 bases between them. The CDR3 runs 15 residues. Germline V lookup: CDR1 SGDLS, CDR2 YYNGEE. Individuals who donated were healthy Caucasians from Russia aged roughly 6 to 90. For the second PCR, which ran for roughly 6 to 11 cycles, a sample-barcoded 5' primer and a J-beta primer mix were used. A single record per CDR3 protein comes from TCRdb applying MiXCR to the 5' RACE reads. The sample comprises roughly 700,000 distinct CDR3 sequences, 20% to 25% of which are singletons, and roughly 9% rests with the top ten. The data were obtained in a study of blood T cells in healthy people across ages. Findings and limits, study-wide: It was the long-lived donors that had more naive CD4+ cells and higher diversity than aged donors.

The same specimen was also included in a second study, on T cells of mothers and their children. As reported in that work: Every mother supplied over 8 million TCR beta CDR3 reads and every child around 3 million.

Sample: blood. This rearrangement joins TRBV9 to TRBJ2-1, with D tentatively TRBD1 (6 bases). This sequence was found in a boy younger than 18 in good health. CDR3 in DNA: TGTGCCAGCAGCGTAGGGGGGACAACCTACAATGAGCAGTTCTTC. Its protein product is CASSVGGTTYNEQFF.